One sample yielded the 13 T cell receptor beta chains listed below, sequenced in a study of T cell responses to AZD1222 COVID-19 vaccine. Using immunoSEQ multiplex PCR, the repertoire was profiled, and TCRdb retains in-frame clones only, with some absent. The sample lists about 180,000 clones, 85% to 90% seen once, with around a tenth in the top ten. Sequenced here: peripheral blood, sampled 28 days after the second AZD1222 dose. These receptors were collected from an adult who received the AZD1222 COVID-19 vaccine.

The table lists this clone with a count of one. The chain carries TRBV10-3 and TRBJ1-2, with D perhaps matching TRBD1 (6 bases). There are 15 residues in the CDR3. Germline CDR1 is ENHRY and CDR2 is SYGVKD. V lost 8 bases to trimming and J lost 5 bases, with 21 bases between them. In nucleotides, the CDR3 is TGTGCCATCGAACCCGGTTTACCCCAGGGGTATGGCTACACCTTC. Its protein is CAIEPGLPQGYGYTF.

This rearrangement joins TRBV30 to TRBJ2-4; 11 nucleotides align to TRBD1. V shed 2 bases, J shed 7 bases, and the junction held 4 bases outside the gene matches. Germline assignment: CDR1 GTSNPN and CDR2 SVGIG (reference sequence). This CDR3 comprises 14 residues. The CDR3 loop reads CAWSLGQGANIQYF. Written as DNA, the CDR3 is TGTGCCTGGAGTCTTGGACAGGGGGCTAACATTCAGTACTTC.

This rearrangement joins TRBV30 to TRBJ1-2, with TRBD1 as a possible D gene (6 bases). V lost 6 bases and J 3 bases, leaving 14 bases between the germline ends. The CDR3 has 13 amino acids. Per the germline V gene, CDR1 is GTSNPN and CDR2 is SVGIG (reference sequence). As DNA, the CDR3 is TGTGCCTGCCTGGGGGGCAGGGACTATGGCTACACCTTC. Translating it yields CACLGGRDYGYTF. The whole variable domain, remainder taken from reference TRBV30 and TRBJ1-2, is SQTIHQWPATLVQPVGSPLSLECTVEGTSNPNLYWYRQAAGRGLQLLFYSVGIGQISSEVPQNLSASRPQDRQFILSSKKLLLSDSGFYLCACLGGRDYGYTFGSGTRLTVV.

The chain couples TRBV10-2 to TRBJ2-3; 8 bases map to TRBD1. The CDR3 contains 14 residues. The germline V gene encodes CDR1 WSHSY and CDR2 SAAADI. With 8 bases clipped from V and 0 bases from J, the junction kept 4 bases outside the gene matches. CDR3: CASPDRDSTDTQYF. CDR3 nucleotide sequence: TGCGCCAGCCCGGACAGGGACAGCACAGATACGCAGTATTTT.

The V gene is TRBV5-6, the J gene TRBJ2-7, with TRBD1 matching over 7 bases. The CDR3 sequence is 18 residues long. Trimming removed 5 bases from V and 1 base from J; junction bases left unmatched: 18. Germline V gene sequence: CDR1 SGHDT, CDR2 YYEEEE. The CDR3 nucleotides are TGTGCCAGCAGTTCTGGCACAGGGGCCGTACTAAGATCCTACGAGCAGTACTTC. It translates to CASSSGTGAVLRSYEQYF.

The chain links TRBV4-2 to TRBJ1-2; a possible D gene is TRBD1 (5 bases). V was clipped by 1 base and J by 5 bases, with 14 bases between them. CDR1 is LGHNA and CDR2 is YNFKEQ in the germline V gene. The CDR3 is 15 amino acids. CDR3 coding DNA: TGTGCCAGCAGCCAAGGGATGGGACCCCTTTATGGCTACACCTTC. Its protein product is CASSQGMGPLYGYTF.

The V and J genes are TRBV19 and TRBJ1-5, with 9 positions matching TRBD1. J lost 7 bases, V lost 6 bases, and 4 bases had no gene match. Germline CDR1 is LNHDA and CDR2 is SQIVND (reference sequence). This CDR3 has 13 residues. The CDR3 DNA reads TGTGCCAGTAGCGGACAGGGGTTCCAGCCCCAGCATTTT. Residues: CASSGQGFQPQHF.

This clone was found a few times. The J gene is TRBJ1-4, the V gene TRBV7-2; maybe TRBD1 (6 bases). V was pared by 2 bases and J by 6 bases, with 13 bases between. Germline CDR1 and CDR2: SGHTA and FQGNSA. This CDR3 contains 15 residues. The CDR3 sequence is CASSLITGWDEKLFF. For the CDR3, the DNA is TGTGCCAGCAGCTTAATCACAGGGTGGGATGAAAAACTGTTTTTT.

The chain carries TRBV19 and TRBJ1-2; D is unresolved. V dropped 5 bases and J dropped 0 bases, with 13 bases sitting between them. CDR3 length equals 15 residues. From germline, CDR1 is LNHDA and CDR2 SQIVND (reference sequence). CDR3 coding DNA: TGTGCCAGTAGTCGATTTACTGACACTAACTATGGCTACACCTTC. Protein: CASSRFTDTNYGYTF.

This clone turned up a few times. This rearrangement joins TRBV2 to TRBJ1-4; D is unresolved. The CDR3 is 14 residues long. V lost 5 bases and J lost 5, with 12 bases in between. Germline assignment: CDR1 SNHLY and CDR2 FYNNEI. Here the CDR3 DNA reads TGTGCCAGCAGTCTACAGACCCAGAATGAAAAACTGTTTTTT. This translates into CASSLQTQNEKLFF.

In this sample, this clone turned up once. V usage is TRBV7-8 and J usage is TRBJ2-3; perhaps TRBD2 as D (6 bases). CDR1 and CDR2 (germline): SGHVS, FQNEAQ. Trimming shortened V by 4 bases and J by 6 bases, and 14 bases separated the two germline ends. The CDR3 has 14 residues. CDR3 DNA: TGTGCCAGCAGCTGGGACTTAGAATCCGATACGCAGTATTTT. Encoded protein: CASSWDLESDTQYF. Drawing the rest from reference TRBV7-8 and TRBJ2-3, the complete variable domain is GAGVSQSPRYKVAKRGQDVALRCDPISGHVSLFWYQQALGQGPEFLTYFQNEAQLDKSGLPSDRFFAERPEGSVSTLKIQRTQQEDSAVYLCASSWDLESDTQYFGPGTRLTVL.

The V and J genes are TRBV25-1 and TRBJ2-1; TRBD1 matches 12 bases. The J segment lost 9 bases and the V segment lost 8 bases, leaving 11 bases of the junction unmatched. Germline loops: CDR1 MGHDK, CDR2 SYGVNS. The CDR3 is 15 amino acids. CDR3 sequence: CASGEPGQGASEQFF. The DNA of the CDR3 is TGTGCCAGCGGAGAACCGGGACAGGGGGCGAGTGAGCAGTTCTTC.

The V gene is TRBV7-2, the J gene TRBJ2-5; 9 bases agree with TRBD2. The V gene's germline CDR1 is SGHTA and CDR2 FQGNSA. V lost 3 bases and J lost 7; bases outside the gene matches: 12. CDR3 length equals 16 residues. CDR3 bases: TGTGCCAGCAGCTTTTCGGGCAGCGGGGGGACGGGGACCCAGTACTTC. This codes for CASSFSGSGGTGTQYF.